This T cell receptor beta chain was documented in a study of T-cell memory formation after mild COVID-19. On the study more broadly: The two donors had largely donor-specific TCR clusters.

The CDR3 covers 15 residues. The V end lost 0 bases, the J end lost 1 base, and 10 bases lay between the germline ends. Germline CDR1 is SGDLS and CDR2 is YYNGEE. TCRdb independently ran MiXCR on the 5' RACE reads; one entry per CDR3 protein. The data contain about 400,000 distinct CDR3 sequences, over 15% of them singletons. Sequencing was done on a sample of PBMCs or a T cell subset sorted from them (not recorded which). The chain recombines TRBV9 with TRBJ1-1; D gene unclear. The sequence was collected from a man younger than 35 who had mild COVID-19 (a few samples of this study predate the infection). Cell type and time point are not known. CDR3 amino acids: CASSVVRFPNTEAFF. CDR3 DNA: TGTGCCAGCAGCGTAGTCAGGTTCCCGAACACTGAAGCTTTCTTT. The variable domain in full, with the rest retrieved from reference TRBV9 and TRBJ1-1, is DSGVTQTPKHLITATGQRVTLRCSPRSGDLSVYWYQQSLDQGLQFLIQYYNGEERAKGNILERFSAQQFPDLHSELNLSSLELGDSALYFCASSVVRFPNTEAFFGQGTRLTVV.